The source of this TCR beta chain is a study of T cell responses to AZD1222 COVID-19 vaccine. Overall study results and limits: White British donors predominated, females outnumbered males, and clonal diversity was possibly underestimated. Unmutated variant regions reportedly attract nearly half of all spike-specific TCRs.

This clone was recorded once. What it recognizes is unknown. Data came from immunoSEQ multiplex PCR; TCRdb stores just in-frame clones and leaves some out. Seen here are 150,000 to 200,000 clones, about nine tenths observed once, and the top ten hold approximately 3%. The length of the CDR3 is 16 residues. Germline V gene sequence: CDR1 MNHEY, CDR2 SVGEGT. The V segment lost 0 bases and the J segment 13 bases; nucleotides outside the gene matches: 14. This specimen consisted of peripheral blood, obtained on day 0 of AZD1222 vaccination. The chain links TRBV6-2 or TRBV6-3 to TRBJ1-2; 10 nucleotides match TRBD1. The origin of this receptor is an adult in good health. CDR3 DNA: TGTGCCAGCAGTTACTCCAGCCGGGACAGGGGTATCTCTTGCACCTTC. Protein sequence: CASSYSSRDRGISCTF.